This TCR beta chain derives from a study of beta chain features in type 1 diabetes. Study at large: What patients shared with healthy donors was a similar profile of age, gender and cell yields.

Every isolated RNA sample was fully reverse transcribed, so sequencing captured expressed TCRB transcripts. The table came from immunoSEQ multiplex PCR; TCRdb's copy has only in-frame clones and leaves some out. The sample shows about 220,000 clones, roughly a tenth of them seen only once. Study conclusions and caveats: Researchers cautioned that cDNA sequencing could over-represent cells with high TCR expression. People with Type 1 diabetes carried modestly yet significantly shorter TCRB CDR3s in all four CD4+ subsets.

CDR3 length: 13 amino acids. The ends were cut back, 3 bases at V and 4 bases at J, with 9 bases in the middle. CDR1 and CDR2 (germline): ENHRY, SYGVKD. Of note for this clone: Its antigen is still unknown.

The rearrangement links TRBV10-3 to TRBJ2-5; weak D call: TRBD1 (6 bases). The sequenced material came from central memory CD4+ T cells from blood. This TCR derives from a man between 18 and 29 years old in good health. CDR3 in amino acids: CAISEGGAETQYF. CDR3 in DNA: TGTGCCATCAGTGAAGGGGGAGCAGAGACCCAGTACTTC.